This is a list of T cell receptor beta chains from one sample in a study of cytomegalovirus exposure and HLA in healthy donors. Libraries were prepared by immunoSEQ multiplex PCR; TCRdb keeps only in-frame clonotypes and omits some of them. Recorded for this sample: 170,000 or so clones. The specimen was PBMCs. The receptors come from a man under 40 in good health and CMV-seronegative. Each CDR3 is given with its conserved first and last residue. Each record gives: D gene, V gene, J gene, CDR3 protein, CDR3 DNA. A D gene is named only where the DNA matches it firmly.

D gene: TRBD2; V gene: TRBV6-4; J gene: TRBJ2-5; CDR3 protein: CASSETSGLQETQYF; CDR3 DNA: TGTGCCAGCAGTGAGACTAGCGGGTTACAAGAGACCCAGTACTTC
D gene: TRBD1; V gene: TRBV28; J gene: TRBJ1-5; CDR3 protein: CASSLGTATFLNQPQHF; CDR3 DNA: TGTGCCAGCAGTTTGGGGACAGCTACCTTCCTCAATCAGCCCCAGCATTTT
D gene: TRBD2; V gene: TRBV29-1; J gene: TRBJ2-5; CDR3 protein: CSVGPAGDQETQYF; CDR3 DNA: TGCAGCGTTGGGCCCGCGGGAGACCAAGAGACCCAGTACTTC
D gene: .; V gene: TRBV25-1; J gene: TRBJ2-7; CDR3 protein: CASSWGGGPYEQYF; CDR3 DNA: TGTGCCAGCTCGTGGGGCGGGGGCCCCTACGAGCAGTACTTC
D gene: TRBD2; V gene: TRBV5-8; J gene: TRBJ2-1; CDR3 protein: CASSLGGRVYNEQFF; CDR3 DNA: TGTGCCAGCAGCTTGGGCGGGAGGGTCTACAATGAGCAGTTCTTC
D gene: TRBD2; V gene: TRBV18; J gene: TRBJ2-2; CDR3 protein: CASSPPGLAGDTGELFF; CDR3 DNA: TGTGCCAGCTCACCACCGGGACTAGCGGGAGACACCGGGGAGCTGTTTTTT
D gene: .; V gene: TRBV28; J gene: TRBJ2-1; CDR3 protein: CASSPTYNEQFF; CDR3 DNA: TGTGCCAGCAGTCCCACATACAATGAGCAGTTCTTC
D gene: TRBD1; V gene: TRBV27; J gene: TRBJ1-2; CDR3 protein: CASSFGQGHYGYTF; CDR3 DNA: TGTGCCAGCAGCTTCGGACAGGGACACTATGGCTACACCTTC
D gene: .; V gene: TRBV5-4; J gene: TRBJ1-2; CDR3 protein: CASSLYWGDYGYTF; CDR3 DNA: TGTGCCAGCAGCTTGTATTGGGGAGACTATGGCTACACCTTC
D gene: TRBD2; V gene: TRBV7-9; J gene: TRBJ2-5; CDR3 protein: CASSLPAGGPETQYF; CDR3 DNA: TGTGCCAGCAGCTTACCAGCGGGAGGGCCCGAGACCCAGTACTTC
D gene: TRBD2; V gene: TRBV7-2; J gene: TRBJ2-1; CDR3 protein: CASSSQASGRSTYNEQFF; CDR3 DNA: TGTGCCAGCAGCTCACAAGCTAGCGGGAGGTCAACCTACAATGAGCAGTTCTTC
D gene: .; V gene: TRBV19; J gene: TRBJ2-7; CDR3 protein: CASSTGVSYEQYF; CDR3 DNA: TGTGCCAGTAGTACAGGGGTCTCCTACGAGCAGTACTTC
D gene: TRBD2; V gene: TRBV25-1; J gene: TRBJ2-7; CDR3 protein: CASSGAGSYEQYF; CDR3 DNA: TGTGCCAGCAGTGGAGCGGGATCCTACGAGCAGTACTTC
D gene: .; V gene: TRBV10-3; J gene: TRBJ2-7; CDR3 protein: CAISESTAYEQYF; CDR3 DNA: TGTGCCATCAGTGAGTCGACAGCCTACGAGCAGTACTTC
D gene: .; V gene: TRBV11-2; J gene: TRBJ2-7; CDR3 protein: CASSSGISRGYEQYF; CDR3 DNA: TGTGCCAGCAGCTCCGGGATCAGCCGAGGGTACGAGCAGTACTTC
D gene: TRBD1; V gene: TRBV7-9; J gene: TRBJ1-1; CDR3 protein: CASSWGQPNTEAFF; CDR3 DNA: TGTGCCAGCAGCTGGGGACAGCCGAACACTGAAGCTTTCTTT
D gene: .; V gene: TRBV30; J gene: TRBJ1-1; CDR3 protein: CAWSRGAMNTEAFF; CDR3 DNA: TGTGCCTGGAGTCGGGGGGCAATGAACACTGAAGCTTTCTTT
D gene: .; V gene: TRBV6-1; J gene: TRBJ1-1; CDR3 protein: CASSLTGGAGSEAFF; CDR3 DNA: TGTGCCAGCAGTCTGACCGGGGGGGCGGGTTCTGAAGCTTTCTTT
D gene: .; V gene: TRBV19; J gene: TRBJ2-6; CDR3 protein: CATSTGTRSSGANVLTF; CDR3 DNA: TGTGCCACCTCGACCGGGACACGATCCTCTGGGGCCAACGTCCTGACTTTC
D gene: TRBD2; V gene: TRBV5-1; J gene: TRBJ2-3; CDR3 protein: CASSMGLAGADTQYF; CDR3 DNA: TGCGCCAGCAGCATGGGACTAGCGGGGGCAGATACGCAGTATTTT
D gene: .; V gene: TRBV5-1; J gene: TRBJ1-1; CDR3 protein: CASSPDGAGNTEAFF; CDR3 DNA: TGCGCCAGCAGCCCCGATGGAGCGGGGAACACTGAAGCTTTCTTT
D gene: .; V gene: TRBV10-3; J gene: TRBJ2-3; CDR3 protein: CAISQVTDTQYF; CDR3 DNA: TGTGCCATCAGCCAGGTCACAGATACGCAGTATTTT
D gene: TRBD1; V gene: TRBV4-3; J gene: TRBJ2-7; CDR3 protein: CASSQGQGPSYEQYF; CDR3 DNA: TGCGCCAGCAGCCAAGGACAGGGGCCGTCCTACGAGCAGTACTTC
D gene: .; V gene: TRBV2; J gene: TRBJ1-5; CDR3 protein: CASRGQRGKDQPQHF; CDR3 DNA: TGTGCCAGCAGAGGACAGAGGGGAAAAGATCAGCCCCAGCATTTT
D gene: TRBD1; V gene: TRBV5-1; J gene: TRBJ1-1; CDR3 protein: CASSGTGDTEAFF; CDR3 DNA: TGCGCCAGCAGCGGAACAGGGGACACTGAAGCTTTCTTT
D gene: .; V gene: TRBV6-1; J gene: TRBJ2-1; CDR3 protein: CASSVPQGPYNEQFF; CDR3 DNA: TGTGCCAGCAGTGTACCACAGGGACCATACAATGAGCAGTTCTTC
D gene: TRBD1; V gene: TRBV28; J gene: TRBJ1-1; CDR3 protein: CASSLRGGAAEAFF; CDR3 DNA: TGTGCCAGCAGTTTACGAGGGGGCGCGGCTGAAGCTTTCTTT
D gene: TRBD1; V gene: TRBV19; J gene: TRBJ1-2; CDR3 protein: CASSIRTGDGYTF; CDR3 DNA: TGTGCCAGTAGTATCAGGACAGGGGATGGCTACACCTTC
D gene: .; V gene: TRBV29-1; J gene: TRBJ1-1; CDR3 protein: CSATRAGISTEAFF; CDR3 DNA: TGCAGCGCAACCAGAGCAGGGATTAGCACTGAAGCTTTCTTT
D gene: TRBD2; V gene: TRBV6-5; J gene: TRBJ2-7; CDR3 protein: CASSYSAGGPYEQYF; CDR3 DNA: TGTGCCAGCAGTTACTCTGCGGGAGGGCCGTACGAGCAGTACTTC
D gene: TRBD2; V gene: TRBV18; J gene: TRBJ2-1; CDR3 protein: CASSGEGSSYNEQFF; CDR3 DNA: TGTGCCAGCTCAGGGGAGGGAAGCTCCTACAATGAGCAGTTCTTC
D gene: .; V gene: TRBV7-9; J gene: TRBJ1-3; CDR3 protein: CASSPQFMPGAGNTIYF; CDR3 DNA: TGTGCCAGCAGCCCCCAATTTATGCCAGGGGCTGGAAACACCATATATTTT
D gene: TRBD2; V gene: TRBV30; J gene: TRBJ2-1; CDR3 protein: CAWSVPGLAGYNEQFF; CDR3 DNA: TGTGCCTGGAGTGTACCAGGACTAGCGGGGTACAATGAGCAGTTCTTC
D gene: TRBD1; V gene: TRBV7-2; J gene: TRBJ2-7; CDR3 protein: CASSLGQGGPDEQYF; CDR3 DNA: TGTGCCAGCAGCTTAGGACAGGGGGGCCCGGACGAGCAGTACTTC
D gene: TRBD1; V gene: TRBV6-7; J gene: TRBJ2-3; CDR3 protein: CASSYRQGPCTDTQYF; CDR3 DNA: TGTGCCAGCAGTTACAGACAGGGGCCCTGCACAGATACGCAGTATTTT
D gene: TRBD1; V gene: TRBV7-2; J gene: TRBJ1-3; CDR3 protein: CASSTLNRGSSGNTIYF; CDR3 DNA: TGTGCCAGCAGCACCCTAAACAGGGGAAGCTCTGGAAACACCATATATTTT
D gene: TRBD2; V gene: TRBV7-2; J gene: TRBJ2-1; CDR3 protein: CASSRSGRAGYNEQFF; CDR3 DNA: TGTGCCAGCAGCCGAAGCGGGAGGGCCGGCTACAATGAGCAGTTCTTC
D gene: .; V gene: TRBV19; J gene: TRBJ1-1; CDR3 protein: CASSISGWGLLNTEAFF; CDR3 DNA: TGTGCCAGTAGTATAAGCGGTTGGGGACTCCTGAACACTGAAGCTTTCTTT
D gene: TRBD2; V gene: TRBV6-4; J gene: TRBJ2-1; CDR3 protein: CASSDGTSNEQFF; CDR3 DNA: TGTGCCAGCAGTGACGGGACTAGCAATGAGCAGTTCTTC
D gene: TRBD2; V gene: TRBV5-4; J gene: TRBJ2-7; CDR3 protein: CASSFGTSGRFYEQYF; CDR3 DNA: TGTGCCAGCAGCTTTGGGACTAGCGGGAGATTCTACGAGCAGTACTTC
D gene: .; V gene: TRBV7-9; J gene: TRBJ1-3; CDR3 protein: CASSGTGRNTIYF; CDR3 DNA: TGTGCCAGCAGCGGAACAGGGCGTAACACCATATATTTT